This TCR beta chain was found in a study of cytomegalovirus exposure and HLA in healthy donors. In the case of this clone: The antigen is not known.

All the people who gave samples were healthy bone marrow donors. Study outcomes and limitations: As a later analysis showed, a missense DCLRE1C variant was linked to trimming of TCR beta V- and J-genes. Presence/absence analyses rested on an assumption that sequencing depth was roughly uniform across donors. In a later analysis, compared with equally common non-associated chains, HLA-associated beta chains were more expanded.

The PCR employed 60 Vbeta primers together with 13 Jbeta primers. Profiled with immunoSEQ multiplex PCR; TCRdb holds only in-frame clones, not every one. The sample consists of about 130,000 clones, approximately 69% of them appearing once. V shed 6 bases and J 6 bases; nucleotides not matched to a gene: 12. CDR3 size: 16 residues. The germline V gene encodes CDR1 KGHSH and CDR2 LQKENI. The material sequenced was PBMCs. The V gene is TRBV18, the J gene TRBJ1-5; 9 nucleotides align to TRBD1. This clonotype originated in a man between 35 and 55 years old in good health and CMV-seropositive. The CDR3 DNA reads TGTGCCAGCTCCCTGGAGACAGGGGGTTCGGGTCAGCCCCAGCATTTT. Translated, it gives CASSLETGGSGQPQHF.